This is a list of T cell receptor beta chains from one sample in a study of blood T cells in healthy people across ages. TCRdb ran MiXCR on the 5' RACE reads and lists one entry per CDR3 protein. The data hold 800,000 or so distinct CDR3 sequences, with around 25% observed a single time. These records were also assigned to another study, of T cells of mothers and their children.

Sequenced: blood. Every receptor here comes from a boy younger than 18 in good health. CDR3s include the opening cysteine and the closing phenylalanine or tryptophan. D genes are given only for firm matches. Not all rows give a size; the values are once, few, many and, for expanded clones, a class.

J gene	clone size	D gene	V gene	CDR3 protein	CDR3 DNA
TRBJ2-3	many	NA	TRBV12-3/TRBV12-4	CASSLLDTQYF	TGTGCCAGCAGCTTGTTAGATACGCAGTATTTT
TRBJ2-1	NA	TRBD2	TRBV6-2/TRBV6-3	CASRRGLAAYNEQFF	TGTGCCAGCAGGCGAGGACTAGCAGCCTACAATGAGCAGTTCTTC
TRBJ2-4	few	TRBD2	TRBV29-1	CSVGGTLENIQYF	TGCAGCGTGGGGGGGACCTTAGAAAACATTCAGTACTTC
TRBJ2-3	few	TRBD1	TRBV29-1	CSVEDRGTGTHTQYF	TGCAGCGTTGAGGACAGGGGGACAGGGACGCATACGCAGTATTTT
TRBJ1-5	few	NA	TRBV9	CASSVHDRTNQPQHF	TGTGCCAGCAGTGTCCATGACAGGACCAATCAGCCCCAGCATTTT
TRBJ1-2	once	TRBD1	TRBV7-8	CASSQDRGFDYGYTF	TGTGCCAGCAGTCAAGACAGGGGATTTGACTATGGCTACACCTTC
TRBJ1-4	NA	NA	TRBV9	CASTRGGNSNEKLFF	TGTGCCAGCACCCGGGGGGGGAACTCTAATGAAAAACTGTTTTTT
TRBJ2-7	few	NA	TRBV5-1	CASSLNTGHTYEQYF	TGCGCCAGCAGCTTGAATACGGGACATACCTACGAGCAGTACTTC
TRBJ2-7	NA	TRBD1	TRBV20-1	CSAKTGPYEQYF	TGCAGTGCAAAGACAGGGCCCTACGAGCAGTACTTC
TRBJ2-5	NA	TRBD1	TRBV24-1	CATSGYRDREETQYF	TGTGCCACCAGTGGATACCGGGACAGGGAGGAGACCCAGTACTTC
TRBJ1-1	NA	NA	TRBV2	CASTGTGNTEAFF	TGTGCCAGCACCGGGACGGGGAACACTGAAGCTTTCTTT
TRBJ2-3	NA	NA	TRBV14	CASSNKHSLTDTQYF	TGTGCCAGCAGCAACAAGCACAGTCTCACAGATACGCAGTATTTT
TRBJ1-1	many	NA	TRBV4-3	CASSQQGAPDTEAFF	TGCGCCAGCAGCCAACAAGGGGCGCCGGACACTGAAGCTTTCTTT
TRBJ2-5	few	TRBD1	TRBV7-9	CASSTQQGEETQYF	TGTGCCAGCAGCACCCAACAGGGGGAAGAGACCCAGTACTTC
TRBJ2-1	NA	TRBD1	TRBV7-9	CASSPGTVEQFF	TGTGCCAGCAGCCCCGGGACAGTTGAGCAGTTCTTC
TRBJ1-2	NA	TRBD1	TRBV6-2/TRBV6-3	CASSLTPTGAYGYTF	TGTGCCAGCAGTCTTACTCCAACAGGGGCCTATGGCTACACCTTC
TRBJ2-3	NA	TRBD1	TRBV7-9	CASSFGDRETDTQYF	TGTGCCAGCAGCTTTGGGGACAGGGAGACAGATACGCAGTATTTT
TRBJ1-1	NA	NA	TRBV28	CASSPGKGRNTEAFF	TGTGCCAGCAGTCCTGGTAAGGGGCGTAACACTGAAGCTTTCTTT
TRBJ2-7	few	TRBD1	TRBV6-6	CASSYRWETGADYEQYF	TGTGCCAGCAGTTACAGGTGGGAGACAGGGGCTGATTACGAGCAGTACTTC
TRBJ2-3	NA	TRBD2	TRBV3-1	CASSQEFRLAGFNTDTQYF	TGTGCCAGCAGCCAAGAATTCCGGCTAGCGGGTTTTAACACAGATACGCAGTATTTT
TRBJ2-7	NA	TRBD1	TRBV6-2/TRBV6-3	CASRRDRVNEQYF	TGTGCCAGCAGGAGGGACAGGGTCAACGAGCAGTACTTC
TRBJ1-4	NA	NA	TRBV7-9	CASSLATDSREKLFF	TGTGCCAGCAGCTTAGCGACGGACAGCAGGGAAAAACTGTTTTTT
TRBJ1-1	NA	NA	TRBV5-1	CASSSGPESTEAFF	TGCGCCAGCAGCTCCGGCCCGGAGAGCACTGAAGCTTTCTTT
TRBJ1-4	NA	NA	TRBV7-6	CASSFRGVGEKLFF	TGTGCCAGCAGCTTCCGGGGCGTCGGTGAAAAACTGTTTTTT
TRBJ2-1	few	TRBD2	TRBV20-1	CSASDNWGLADNEQFF	TGCAGTGCTAGTGACAACTGGGGACTAGCCGATAATGAGCAGTTCTTC
TRBJ2-7	few	TRBD1	TRBV5-1	CASSLVQGSSYEQYF	TGCGCCAGCAGCTTGGTACAGGGGAGCTCCTACGAGCAGTACTTC
TRBJ1-5	NA	NA	TRBV15	CATSRDLGTVLNQPQHF	TGTGCCACCAGCAGAGATTTAGGGACTGTTCTTAATCAGCCCCAGCATTTT
TRBJ1-4	few	NA	TRBV5-1	CASSFGRIATNEKLFF	TGCGCCAGCAGCTTTGGACGGATTGCAACTAATGAAAAACTGTTTTTT